This TCR beta chain was documented in a study of metastatic and nonmetastatic thyroid tumors. Study-level information: Across peripheral blood and tumor or nodule tissue samples taken from malignant and benign thyroid patients, the repertoires were compared with one another.

This CDR3 is built from 14 residues. Germline CDR1 reads MNHEY; CDR2 reads SVGAGI. V lost 2 bases to trimming and J lost 3 bases, with 10 bases between them. No patient had received any treatment before thyroid surgery. From the PCR reads, TCRdb re-called clones with MiXCR. This repertoire shows tens of thousands of clones, around 30% found once; its top ten account for roughly 10%. V and J are TRBV6-5 and TRBJ2-5; D is unclear. This TCR came from a male donor with papillary thyroid cancer or a benign thyroid nodule (not recorded which). Some clones in this sample may be carry-over from other donors' samples. Sequenced: blood. The CDR3 loop is CASSYGVGKETQYF. The DNA of the CDR3 is TGTGCCAGCAGTTACGGCGTAGGGAAAGAGACCCAGTACTTC.